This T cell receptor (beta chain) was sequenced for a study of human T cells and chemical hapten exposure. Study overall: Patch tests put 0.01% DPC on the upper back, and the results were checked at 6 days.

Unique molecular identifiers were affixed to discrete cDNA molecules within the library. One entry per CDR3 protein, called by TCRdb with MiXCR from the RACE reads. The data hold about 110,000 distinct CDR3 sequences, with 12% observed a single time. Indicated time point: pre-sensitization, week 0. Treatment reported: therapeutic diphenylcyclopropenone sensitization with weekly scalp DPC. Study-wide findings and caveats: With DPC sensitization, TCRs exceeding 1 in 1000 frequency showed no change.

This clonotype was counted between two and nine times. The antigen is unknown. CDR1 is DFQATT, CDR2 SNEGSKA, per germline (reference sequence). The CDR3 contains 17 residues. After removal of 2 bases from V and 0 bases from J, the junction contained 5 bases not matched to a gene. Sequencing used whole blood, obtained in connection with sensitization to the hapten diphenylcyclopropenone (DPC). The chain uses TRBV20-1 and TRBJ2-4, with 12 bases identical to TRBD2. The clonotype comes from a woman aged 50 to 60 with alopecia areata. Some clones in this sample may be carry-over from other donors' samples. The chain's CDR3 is CSARWTSGTLAKNIQYF. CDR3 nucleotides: TGCAGTGCTAGATGGACTAGCGGGACCCTAGCCAAAAACATTCAGTACTTC.